Described below is a single TCR beta chain sequence and its context. These data belong to a study of blood T cell repertoires in COVID-19. About the study: Collection of acute and convalescent COVID-19 samples took place in the United States, Italy and Spain. T cells, B-cell-depleted T cells, or PBMCs supplied cDNA or gDNA.

Germline CDR1 is MDHEN and CDR2 is SYDVKM. V shed 3 bases and J shed 4 bases, with 3 bases lying between them. The CDR3 spans 12 residues. In the original processing: Reference gene primer amplification yielded estimated nucleated cell counts. Measured with immunoSEQ multiplex PCR; TCRdb has only the in-frame clones, and not every one. V and J calls and clone size are as listed in that table; D and trimming were resolved from the DNA. The data contain almost 300,000 clones, around 86% of them seen just once; the ten biggest clones take up roughly 1.3%. The V gene is TRBV28, the J gene TRBJ1-4; D unresolved. The source is a man between 65 and 80 years old with acute or convalescent COVID-19. Sample: peripheral blood. CDR3 nucleotides: TGTGCCAGCAGTTTCTATAATGAAAAACTGTTTTTT. Residues: CASSFYNEKLFF.